The 22 T cell receptor beta chains below were found in one sample sequenced in a study of CD8+CD57+ T cells in acquired aplastic anemia. CD8+CD57+ cell expansion had been shown by flow cytometry in patients chosen for sequencing. It was genomic DNA that served as the template for profiling TCR beta VDJ and CDR3. One entry per CDR3 protein, called by TCRdb with MiXCR from the reads. The sample shows about 270,000 distinct CDR3 sequences, 82% of them seen only once. Sequenced material: sorted CD4+, CD8+, or CD8+CD57+ T cells (not recorded which) from PBMCs. The receptor source for this set is a human donor with aplastic anemia.

The chain employs TRBV7-2 and TRBJ1-1; no firm D call. Germline V gene sequence: CDR1 SGHTA, CDR2 FQGNSA. V lost 0 bases to trimming and J lost 1 base, with 9 bases between them. The CDR3 loop spans 15 amino acids. This CDR3 reads CASSLALSGNTEAFF. CDR3 sequence (DNA): TGTGCCAGCAGCTTAGCTCTGAGCGGGAACACTGAAGCTTTCTTT.

On this clonotype: This CDR3 fails to terminate in the conserved phenylalanine or tryptophan, so it likely reflects a read error. The DNA is left out, because the CDR3 cannot be placed on it with certainty; the CDR3 is given as TCRdb lists it. The chain is built from TRBV7-8 and TRBJ2-7; whether TRBD2, the table's D call, matches the DNA was not checked. Germline V gene sequence: CDR1 SGHVS, CDR2 FQNEAQ. The CDR3 sequence runs 13 residues, both termini included. CDR3 amino acids: CASSFQESGGQYE.

V and J are TRBV5-1 and TRBJ1-2, with a weak D call TRBD1 (6 bases). Germline V gene sequence: CDR1 SGHRS, CDR2 YFSETQ. The V gene lost 4 bases and the J gene lost 6 bases, with 13 bases spanning the gap. This CDR3 comprises 13 residues. CDR3 in DNA: TGCGCCAGCAGCCTACAGGGTGTGAATGGCTACACCTTC. This encodes CASSLQGVNGYTF.

Concerning this clonotype itself: Germline is not matched at one junction end, which may reflect a read error. The chain joins TRBV12-3 or TRBV12-4 to TRBJ2-7, with TRBD2 as a possible D gene (5 bases). CDR3 length: 12 residues. In DNA, the CDR3 is TGTGCCAGCACCTACTTACCCGGGGAGCTGTACTTC. This gives the protein CASTYLPGELYF.

This clonotype has only one observation. The chain couples TRBV7-2 to TRBJ2-3; 8 nucleotides line up with TRBD2. This CDR3 is built from 16 residues. In germline, CDR1 is SGHTA, CDR2 FQGNSA. V gave up 1 base and J gave up 9 bases; unmatched junction bases: 12. DNA for the CDR3: TGTGCCAGCAGCTTAGGTGCGGGGGGCACCGGTACGACGCAGTATTTT. Protein: CASSLGAGGTGTTQYF.

The chain links TRBV11-2 to TRBJ2-3, with D unclear. The ends were cut back, 1 base at V and 6 bases at J, with 11 bases in the middle. The CDR3 has 14 amino acids. Germline V gene lookup returns CDR1 SGHAT and CDR2 FQNNGV. The CDR3 bases are TGTGCCAGCAGCTTAGGGCCGAGTCCCGATACGCAGTATTTT. It specifies CASSLGPSPDTQYF. The full variable domain, with the rest looked up from reference TRBV11-2 and TRBJ2-3, is EAGVAQSPRYKIIEKRQSVAFWCNPISGHATLYWYQQILGQGPKLLIQFQNNGVVDDSQLPKDRFSAERLKGVDSTLKIQPAKLEDSAVYLCASSLGPSPDTQYFGPGTRLTVL.

This sequence joins TRBV20-1 and TRBJ1-2; the D gene is possibly TRBD1 (5 bases). The CDR3 is 16 amino acids. The ends were cut back, 5 bases at V and 8 bases at J, with 27 bases in the middle. CDR1 and CDR2 (germline): DFQATT, SNEGSKA (reference sequence). CDR3: CSAPTGGDAGARGYTF. Here the CDR3 DNA reads TGCAGTGCTCCTACGGGCGGGGACGCCGGGGCCAGAGGCTACACCTTC.

The rearrangement joins TRBV7-9 to TRBJ2-3, with 7 nucleotides matching TRBD1. V lost 3 bases, J lost 1 base, and 4 bases stayed unmatched. Germline V lookup: CDR1 SEHNR, CDR2 FQNEAQ (reference sequence). The CDR3 length is 15 residues. DNA for the CDR3: TGTGCCAGCAGCTTTCGACAGGGTGGCACAGATACGCAGTATTTT. As protein: CASSFRQGGTDTQYF.

As regards this clonotype: The conserved phenylalanine or tryptophan is not found at the CDR3 terminus, so this likely reflects a read error. No DNA is shown, since the ends of the CDR3 on it are uncertain; the CDR3 is the one TCRdb lists. The chain recombines TRBV2 with TRBJ1-2; the table calls TRBD1, which could not be checked here. The CDR3 comprises 15 residues, both ends counted. Germline assignment: CDR1 SNHLY and CDR2 FYNNEI. CDR3 sequence: CASRGQGGQPQHYGY.

CDR3 nucleotides: TGTGCCAGCATGTTGGAAAGAACCTACGAGCCCCTCGTC. This sequence encodes CASMLERTYEPLV. The rearrangement links TRBV7-2 to TRBJ2-7; D is undetermined. Germline V lookup: CDR1 SGHTA, CDR2 FQGNSA. This CDR3 spans 13 amino acids.

This clonotype came up once. This sequence joins TRBV7-8 and TRBJ2-5; D possibly corresponds to TRBD1 (6 bases). Trimming cost V 5 bases and J 10 bases, with 23 bases left between them. CDR1 is SGHVS and CDR2 is FQNEAQ in the germline V gene. This CDR3 is built from 15 residues. The CDR3 spells CASSAMQGSGANQYF. For the CDR3, the DNA is TGTGCCAGCAGCGCTATGCAGGGGTCCGGGGCGAACCAGTACTTC.

This chain links TRBV7-8 with TRBJ2-7; maybe TRBD2 (5 bases). V lost 1 base and J 2 bases, leaving 21 bases between the germline ends. The CDR3 is made up of 18 amino acids. Germline loops: CDR1 SGHVS, CDR2 FQNEAQ. Here the CDR3 DNA reads TGTGCCAGCAGCTTAGGGCCAGGCAGGAGGCTCATCACCTACGAGCAGTACGTC. This encodes CASSLGPGRRLITYEQYV.

V and J are TRBV9 and TRBJ2-1, with TRBD1 as a possible D gene (5 bases). This CDR3 spans 16 amino acids. Germline CDR1 and CDR2: SGDLS and YYNGEE. V lost 3 bases and J 11 bases, leaving 24 bases between the germline ends. CDR3 in amino acids: CASSEGVSRNQPQQFF. DNA for the CDR3: TGTGCCAGCAGCGAAGGGGTCTCGAGAAATCAGCCCCAGCAGTTCTTC.

The genes are TRBV2 and TRBJ2-7, with D perhaps TRBD1 (5 bases). There are 15 residues in the CDR3. Germline V gene lookup returns CDR1 SNHLY and CDR2 FYNNEI. The V end was cut by 1 base, the J end by 2 bases, with 12 bases between. This chain's CDR3 is CASSEVFDRTYEQYF. CDR3 DNA sequence: TGTGCCAGCAGTGAAGTTTTTGACAGAACCTACGAGCAGTACTTC.

The rearrangement links TRBV7-9 to TRBJ1-2, with a possible D match to TRBD1 (6 bases). The V end lost 3 bases, the J end lost 5 bases, and 19 bases lay between the germline ends. CDR3 length equals 16 residues. CDR1 SEHNR and CDR2 FQNEAQ come from the germline V gene (reference sequence). CDR3 in DNA: TGTGCCAGCAGCTTGTCAGGGGACGGCCACGTATATGGCTACACCTTC. Translated, it gives CASSLSGDGHVYGYTF.

Concerning this clonotype itself: One end of the junction is discordant with germline, which a read error may explain. The chain joins TRBV11-3 to TRBJ2-1; D is ambiguous. The CDR3 runs to 11 residues. The germline CDR1 and CDR2 sequences are SGHNT and YENEEA. In nucleotides, the CDR3 is TGTGCCAGCAGCTTAGATAAGAAAGAGTCCTTC. This encodes CASSLDKKESF.

The chain has TRBV7-8 and TRBJ1-1; the D gene is possibly TRBD1 (5 bases). With 1 base removed from V and 13 bases from J, the gap between germline ends came to 22 bases. This CDR3 has 15 amino acids. Germline V gene sequence: CDR1 SGHVS, CDR2 FQNEAQ. CDR3 region: CASSLERTGDTQYFF. CDR3 nucleotide sequence: TGTGCCAGCAGCTTAGAGCGAACAGGCGATACTCAGTATTTCTTT. The variable domain in full, completed from reference TRBV7-8 and TRBJ1-1, reads GAGVSQSPRYKVAKRGQDVALRCDPISGHVSLFWYQQALGQGPEFLTYFQNEAQLDKSGLPSDRFFAERPEGSVSTLKIQRTQQEDSAVYLCASSLERTGDTQYFFGQGTRLTVV.

Worth noting for this clonotype: Relative to the germline gene, one junction end is altered; a read error may explain this. The rearrangement joins TRBV9 to TRBJ2-3; D is possibly TRBD1 or TRBD2 (6 bases each). CDR3 length: 13 amino acids. In germline, CDR1 is SGDLS, CDR2 YYNGEE. In DNA form, the CDR3 reads TGTGCCAGCAGGGACGGGGGCACAGGAACGCAGAATTTT. The encoded protein is CASRDGGTGTQNF.

Worth noting for this clonotype: The CDR3 ends on some other residue instead of the conserved phenylalanine or tryptophan, so this is likely a read error. Because the CDR3's place on the DNA is in doubt, the DNA is left out and the CDR3 is given as listed by TCRdb. The gene calls are TRBV19 and TRBJ2-3; TRBD2 is the table's D call, not checked against the DNA. A total of 14 residues make up the CDR3, ends included. The germline CDR1 and CDR2 sequences are LNHDA and SQIVND (reference sequence). This CDR3 is CASSFTDPRDSRYN.

The V call is TRBV7-2, the J call TRBJ1-1; 10 nucleotides line up with TRBD1. Germline V gene data show CDR1 as SGHTA and CDR2 as FQGNSA. With V trimmed by 5 bases and J by 3 bases, 15 bases remained unmatched. This CDR3 is 18 amino acids long. In DNA form, the CDR3 reads TGTGCCAGCAGCCGAGCGTCGACCGGGACAGGGGCGGACACTGAAGCTTTCTTT. It is translated as CASSRASTGTGADTEAFF.

The gene calls are TRBV4-2 and TRBJ2-3; 12 nucleotides match TRBD2. In germline, CDR1 is LGHNA, CDR2 YNFKEQ. The CDR3 has 16 residues. Here the CDR3 reads CADRLELAGGRDTQYF. In DNA form, the CDR3 reads TGTGCAGATCGCTTGGAACTAGCGGGGGGCAGGGATACGCAGTATTTT.

A remark on this clonotype: The junction shows a germline mismatch at one end, possibly a read error. The V and J genes are TRBV2 and TRBJ1-1, with D perhaps TRBD1 (5 bases). CDR1 and CDR2 (germline): SNHLY, FYNNEI. CDR3 length: 16 amino acids. CDR3 DNA sequence: TGTGCCAGCGGGGGGACTCCCGTCGTCTTGAAGACTGAAGCTTCCTTT. Encoded protein: CASGGTPVVLKTEASF.